What follows are 2 T cell receptor beta chains derived from one specimen sequenced in a study of cytomegalovirus exposure and HLA in healthy donors. Primers for the PCR totalled 60 Vbeta and 13 Jbeta. Assay used: immunoSEQ multiplex PCR; TCRdb lists only in-frame clones, some missing. Of 150,000 to 200,000 clones in the sample, 78% were seen once. The specimen sequenced was PBMCs. Every receptor here comes from a woman aged 30 to 39 in good health and CMV-seropositive.

V is TRBV7-2 and J is TRBJ2-2; 16 bases are shared with TRBD2. V dropped 6 bases and J dropped 5; count of bases not matched to a gene: 12. This CDR3 is 19 amino acids long. Germline CDR1 is SGHTA and CDR2 is FQGNSA. The CDR3 DNA sequence: TGTGCCAGCAGGGGGACTAGCGGGAGGGGACGAGGTGGTACCGGGGAGCTGTTTTTT. It specifies CASRGTSGRGRGGTGELFF.

This clone was observed a few times. The CDR3: CASSPFRDNQPQHF. DNA for the CDR3: TGTGCCAGCTCACCCTTCAGGGACAATCAGCCCCAGCATTTT. The chain has TRBV18 and TRBJ1-5, with D possibly matching TRBD1 (5 bases). Germline V gives CDR1 KGHSH, CDR2 LQKENI. V shed 3 bases and J shed 3 bases, with 9 bases lying between them. This CDR3 spans 14 amino acids.